Listed here are 23 T cell receptor beta chains from one sample, sequenced in a study of siplizumab effects on memory and regulatory T cells. The data were produced by immunoSEQ multiplex PCR, yet TCRdb's version contains in-frame clones alone and is incomplete. The sample includes 100,000 or so clones, just under 95% seen only once; the top ten take roughly 0.15%. What was sequenced was non-Treg CD4+ T cells sorted from blood. Receptors were obtained from a human donor in good health.

This chain connects TRBV5-1 to TRBJ2-5; 8 nucleotides line up with TRBD1. The germline V gene encodes CDR1 SGHRS and CDR2 YFSETQ. CDR3 size: 17 residues. J was trimmed by 5 bases and V by 4 bases; bases with no gene match: 16. For the CDR3, the DNA is TGCGCCAGCAGCCTCGGGCTGCAGGACAGGGCTTCCGAGACCCAGTACTTC. It codes for CASSLGLQDRASETQYF.

The chain uses TRBV9 and TRBJ1-3; no reliable D call. Germline CDR1 and CDR2: SGDLS and YYNGEE. V was pared by 4 bases and J by 4 bases, with 9 bases between. The CDR3 consists of 13 residues. The CDR3: CASSTGVGNTIYF. The CDR3 DNA follows: TGTGCCAGCAGCACCGGGGTCGGAAACACCATATATTTT.

The chain employs TRBV14 and TRBJ2-5; perhaps D is TRBD1 or TRBD2 (6 bases each). The CDR3 is 14 amino acids. Germline CDR1 and CDR2: SGHDN and FVKESK. With 1 base removed from V and 7 bases from J, the gap between germline ends came to 13 bases. The CDR3 region is CASSQGSRGVTQYF. The DNA of the CDR3 is TGTGCCAGCAGCCAAGGTTCGAGGGGGGTGACCCAGTACTTC. The whole variable domain, remainder taken from reference TRBV14 and TRBJ2-5, is EAGVTQFPSHSVIEKGQTVTLRCDPISGHDNLYWYRRVMGKEIKFLLHFVKESKQDESGMPNNRFLAERTGGTYSTLKVQPAELEDSGVYFCASSQGSRGVTQYFGPGTRLLVL.

The chain recombines TRBV7-3 with TRBJ2-1, with D uncertain. CDR1 and CDR2 from the germline V gene are SGHTA and FQGTGA. The CDR3 length is 13 residues. The V end was cut by 1 base, the J end by 5 bases, with 6 bases between. The CDR3, as DNA: TGTGCCAGCAGCTTAAACGGTAACAATGAGCAGTTCTTC. Encoded protein: CASSLNGNNEQFF.

J is TRBJ1-2 and V is TRBV19; 11 bases are shared with TRBD1. The CDR3 sequence is 15 residues long. V shed 5 bases, J shed 6 bases, and the junction held 8 bases outside the gene matches. Looked up from germline, CDR1 is LNHDA and CDR2 is SQIVND (reference sequence). The CDR3 DNA sequence: TGTGCCAGTAGTGACCCTAGGACAGGGGGCGATGGCTACACCTTC. Translating gives CASSDPRTGGDGYTF. The complete variable domain, with remaining parts taken from reference TRBV19 and TRBJ1-2, reads DGGITQSPKYLFRKEGQNVTLSCEQNLNHDAMYWYRQDPGQGLRLIYYSQIVNDFQKGDIAEGYSVSREKKESFPLTVTSAQKNPTAFYLCASSDPRTGGDGYTFGSGTRLTVV.

The chain uses TRBV4-3 and TRBJ2-3, with D tentatively TRBD1 or TRBD2 (5 bases each). CDR3 size: 13 residues. CDR1 LGHNA and CDR2 YSLEER come from the germline V gene. The V and J ends lost 3 bases and 7 bases respectively, with 11 bases between them. CDR3 DNA sequence: TGCGCCAGCAGCCAGGCCGGGACGAATACGCAGTATTTT. Its translation: CASSQAGTNTQYF.

The gene calls are TRBV10-2 and TRBJ2-7; possible D gene TRBD2, 7 bases. Trimming stripped 6 bases from V and 1 base from J, with 22 bases between. The CDR3 extends over 17 amino acids. The germline gives CDR1 WSHSY, CDR2 SAAADI. CDR3 nucleotides: TGCGCCAGCAGGAGGGGGAGGGGGTCTTCTCTTTCCTACGAGCAGTACTTC. Its translation is CASRRGRGSSLSYEQYF.

This clone was recorded only once. The chain employs TRBV4-1 and TRBJ2-7, with no clear D. This CDR3 contains 14 residues. Germline-derived CDR1 and CDR2 are MGHRA and YSYEKL. The V gene lost 0 bases and the J gene lost 4 bases, with 10 bases spanning the gap. The CDR3 region has the DNA TGCGCCAGCAGCCAAGAGCCTAGGCTTTACGAGCAGTACTTC. It specifies CASSQEPRLYEQYF.

This CDR3 is CASRLGEWGNTIYF. CDR3 DNA sequence: TGTGCCAGCAGGCTGGGGGAGTGGGGAAACACCATATATTTT. The chain links TRBV2 to TRBJ1-3; weak D call: TRBD1 (5 bases). There are 14 residues in the CDR3. Germline V gene data show CDR1 as SNHLY and CDR2 as FYNNEI. V was cut by 6 bases and J by 4 bases, with 13 bases left in between.

This clone was recorded only once. This chain links TRBV5-6 with TRBJ1-4; unclear D gene. In germline, CDR1 is SGHDT, CDR2 YYEEEE. V was pared by 5 bases and J by 8 bases, with 10 bases between. The length of the CDR3 is 12 residues. In DNA, the CDR3 is TGTGCCAGCAGTTACACAGAGGAAAAACTGTTTTTT. It is translated as CASSYTEEKLFF.

The chain uses TRBV28 and TRBJ2-1; 8 nucleotides agree with TRBD2. V shed 6 bases, J shed 0 bases, and the junction held 4 bases outside the gene matches. The CDR3 extends over 15 amino acids. Germline V lookup: CDR1 MDHEN, CDR2 SYDVKM. This CDR3 is CASRRLASSYNEQFF. DNA for the CDR3: TGTGCCAGCAGGAGACTAGCGAGCTCCTACAATGAGCAGTTCTTC.

V is TRBV5-1 and J is TRBJ1-2; the D gene is possibly TRBD1 (5 bases). CDR3 length equals 14 residues. In germline, CDR1 is SGHRS, CDR2 YFSETQ. V lost 4 bases to trimming and J lost 5 bases, with 15 bases between them. CDR3 in amino acids: CASSRVGDDYGYTF. In nucleotides, the CDR3 is TGCGCCAGCAGCCGAGTCGGGGACGATTATGGCTACACCTTC.

This chain uses TRBV7-9 with TRBJ1-1; D is ambiguous. Trimming took off 2 bases at V and 4 bases at J, with 2 bases between the two ends. Germline V gene data show CDR1 as SEHNR and CDR2 as FQNEAQ (reference sequence). The CDR3 contains 11 residues. CDR3 sequence reads: CASSLFTEAFF. In DNA form, the CDR3 reads TGTGCCAGCAGCTTATTCACTGAAGCTTTCTTT.

The gene calls are TRBV7-5 and TRBJ2-2; the table's D gene call, TRBD2, was not cross checked with the DNA. TRBV7-5 is a pseudogene. The CDR3 totals 19 residues. DNA for the CDR3: TGTGTCAGAAGCTTAGAATTCGGGACTAGCGGGGGGAACACCGGGGAGCTGTTTTTT. Residues: CVRSLEFGTSGGNTGELFF.

V gene TRBV11-2 combines with J gene TRBJ1-6; 9 bases line up with TRBD1. CDR3 length equals 18 residues. The germline gives CDR1 SGHAT, CDR2 FQNNGV. J lost 0 bases, V lost 2 bases, and 5 bases had no gene match. The CDR3 DNA is TGTGCCAGCAGCTTAAGGGACAGGGAGAGCTCCTATAATTCACCCCTCCACTTT. It translates to CASSLRDRESSYNSPLHF.

V gene TRBV15 combines with J gene TRBJ2-2; the D call may be TRBD1 or TRBD2 (6 bases each). The CDR3 spans 15 residues. Germline V gene data show CDR1 as LNHNV and CDR2 as YYDKDF (reference sequence). The ends were cut back, 5 bases at V and 7 bases at J, with 17 bases in the middle. The CDR3 here is CATSVEGGGFGELFF. The CDR3 DNA reads as TGTGCCACCAGCGTAGAAGGAGGGGGGTTCGGGGAGCTGTTTTTT.

The V gene is TRBV28, the J gene TRBJ1-2; 8 bases align to TRBD1. Trimming removed 5 bases from V and 7 bases from J; junction bases left unmatched: 9. The CDR3 consists of 14 residues. Germline assignment: CDR1 MDHEN and CDR2 SYDVKM. CDR3 region: CASSPIQGAGGYTF. The CDR3 DNA reads as TGTGCCAGCAGTCCCATCCAGGGGGCAGGTGGCTACACCTTC.

The V gene is TRBV25-1, the J gene TRBJ1-5, with TRBD1 matching over 8 bases. The CDR3 has 16 residues. Germline-derived CDR1 and CDR2 are MGHDK and SYGVNS. With V trimmed by 3 bases and J by 0 bases, 4 bases remained unmatched. Written as DNA, the CDR3 is TGTGCCAGCAGTGATGACAGGGGCCCTAGCAATCAGCCCCAGCATTTT. The encoded protein is CASSDDRGPSNQPQHF. Drawing the rest from reference TRBV25-1 and TRBJ1-5, the complete variable domain is EADIYQTPRYLVIGTGKKITLECSQTMGHDKMYWYQQDPGMELHLIHYSYGVNSTEKGDLSSESTVSRIRTEHFPLTLESARPSHTSQYLCASSDDRGPSNQPQHFGDGTRLSIL.

The J gene is TRBJ1-1, the V gene TRBV28, with D maybe TRBD1 (5 bases). V lost 4 bases and J lost 6, with 12 bases in between. This CDR3 contains 13 residues. Germline lookup yields CDR1 MDHEN and CDR2 SYDVKM. The CDR3 region has the DNA TGTGCCAGCAGTTCCTCGAGGGGTCCTGAAGCTTTCTTT. Protein product: CASSSSRGPEAFF.

V is TRBV5-5 and J is TRBJ2-3; D is unclear. The CDR3 covers 13 residues. V lost 2 bases, J lost 3 bases, and 7 bases lay in between. Per germline, CDR1 SGHKS and CDR2 YYEKEE (reference sequence). The CDR3 DNA is TGTGCCAGCAGCTTCGTAGGAACAGATACGCAGTATTTT. It translates to CASSFVGTDTQYF.

This chain joins TRBV19 and TRBJ2-5; D gene uncertain. Germline CDR1 LNHDA, CDR2 SQIVND (reference sequence). Trimming cost V 10 bases and J 5 bases, with 17 bases left between them. This CDR3 comprises 13 residues. The CDR3 nucleotides read TGTGCCACGCGCGGCAACTTACGGGAGACCCAGTACTTC. Its translation is CATRGNLRETQYF. Full variable domain (missing parts from reference TRBV19 and TRBJ2-5): DGGITQSPKYLFRKEGQNVTLSCEQNLNHDAMYWYRQDPGQGLRLIYYSQIVNDFQKGDIAEGYSVSREKKESFPLTVTSAQKNPTAFYLCATRGNLRETQYFGPGTRLLVL.

The chain has TRBV29-1 and TRBJ2-3; weak D call: TRBD1 (5 bases). Trimming left V 7 bases short and J 6 bases short, with 14 bases between. The CDR3 extends over 12 amino acids. CDR1 SQVTM and CDR2 ANQGSEA come from the germline V gene. CDR3 coding DNA: TGCAGCGCACAGGCCCCGGGTGATACGCAGTATTTT. Its protein is CSAQAPGDTQYF.

V and J are TRBV6-5 and TRBJ2-7, with 9 bases identical to TRBD1. This CDR3 region has 13 residues. Germline CDR1 MNHEY, CDR2 SVGAGI. The V segment lost 3 bases and the J segment 5 bases; nucleotides outside the gene matches: 2. The chain's CDR3 is CASSYRDRDEQYF. For the CDR3, the DNA is TGTGCCAGCAGTTATCGGGACAGGGACGAGCAGTACTTC.